The T cell receptor (beta chain) under discussion was sequenced for a study of T-cell memory formation after mild COVID-19. In the study overall: The two donors had largely donor-specific TCR clusters.

From the 5' RACE reads, TCRdb called clonotypes with MiXCR, one entry per CDR3 protein. The data hold 500,000 to 600,000 distinct CDR3 sequences, with about a sixth observed a single time. The CDR3 totals 15 residues. The germline gives CDR1 LGHDT, CDR2 YNNKEL (reference sequence). V was trimmed by 3 bases and J by 3 bases, leaving 14 bases between them. This clonotype was seen a few times. This chain joins TRBV3-1 and TRBJ1-2; a possible D gene is TRBD1 (6 bases). This TCR was sampled from an adult woman who had mild COVID-19 (a few samples of this study predate the infection). Cell type and time point are not known. Sequenced: PBMCs or a T cell subset sorted from them (not recorded which). The CDR3 region is CASSQRSQGYYGYTF. The DNA of the CDR3 is TGTGCCAGCAGCCAGCGATCACAGGGATACTATGGCTACACCTTC.